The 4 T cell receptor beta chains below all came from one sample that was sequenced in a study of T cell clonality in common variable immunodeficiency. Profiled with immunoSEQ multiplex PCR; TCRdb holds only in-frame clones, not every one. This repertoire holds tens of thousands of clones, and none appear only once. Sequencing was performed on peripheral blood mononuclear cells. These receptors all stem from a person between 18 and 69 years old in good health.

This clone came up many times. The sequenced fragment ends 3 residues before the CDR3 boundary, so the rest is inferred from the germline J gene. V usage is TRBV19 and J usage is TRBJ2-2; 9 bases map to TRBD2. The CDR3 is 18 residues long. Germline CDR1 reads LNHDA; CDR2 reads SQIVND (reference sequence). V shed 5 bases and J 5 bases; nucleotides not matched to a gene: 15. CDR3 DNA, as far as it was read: TGTGCCAGTAGTCCGGGACTAGCAGCGGCGGCCGGGACCGGGGAG. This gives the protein CASSPGLAAAAGTGE. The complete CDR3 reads CASSPGLAAAAGTGELFF.

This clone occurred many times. The CDR3 spells CASSKGLEYGYTF. The DNA read from the CDR3 is TGTGCCAGCAGCAAGGGACTGGAATATGGC. The chain is built from TRBV7-2 and TRBJ1-2; D perhaps matches TRBD1 (5 bases). The missing CDR3 end, 3 residues past where the read stops, is filled in from the germline J gene. The length of the CDR3 is 13 residues. Germline-derived CDR1 and CDR2 are SGHTA and FQGNSA. The V end was cut by 5 bases, the J end by 5 bases, with 12 bases between.

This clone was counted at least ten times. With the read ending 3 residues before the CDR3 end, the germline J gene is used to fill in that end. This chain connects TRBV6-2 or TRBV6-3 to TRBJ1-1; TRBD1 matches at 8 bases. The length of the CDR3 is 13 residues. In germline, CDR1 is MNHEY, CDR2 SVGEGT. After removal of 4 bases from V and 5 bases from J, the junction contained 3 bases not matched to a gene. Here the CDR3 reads CASSWTGRTEAFF. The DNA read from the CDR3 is TGTGCCAGCAGTTGGACAGGGAGGACTGAA.

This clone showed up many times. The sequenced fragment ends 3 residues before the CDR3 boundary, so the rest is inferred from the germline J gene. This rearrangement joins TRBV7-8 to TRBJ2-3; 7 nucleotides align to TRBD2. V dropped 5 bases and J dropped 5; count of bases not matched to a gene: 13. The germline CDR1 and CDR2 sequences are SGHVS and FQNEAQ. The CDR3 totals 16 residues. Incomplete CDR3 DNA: TGTGCCAGCAGCCTAATGGTAGCGGGTGCTTTAGATACG. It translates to CASSLMVAGALDT. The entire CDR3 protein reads CASSLMVAGALDTQYF.